The 15 T cell receptor beta chains below were found in one sample sequenced in a study of neurological immune-mediated disorders. TCRdb itself ran the 5' RACE reads through MiXCR, one entry per CDR3 protein. Of 25,000 to 35,000 distinct CDR3 sequences in the sample, 3.3% are singletons; the top ten hold 7%. Sequenced sample: PBMCs. The receptors were sampled from a woman aged 25 to 39 with multiple sclerosis.

Ten or more counts support this clonotype. The chain joins TRBV6-1 to TRBJ2-5; D is perhaps TRBD2 (7 bases). Germline lookup yields CDR1 MNHNS and CDR2 SASEGT. The CDR3 runs 13 residues. V lost 7 bases and J 9 bases, leaving 18 bases between the germline ends. The CDR3 DNA is TGTGCCAGCACCACCCTCGAGGGGGGGCCCCAGTACTTC. Its translation: CASTTLEGGPQYF.

This clonotype has ten or more counts. Germline is not matched at one junction end, which may reflect a read error. V gene TRBV12-3 or TRBV12-4 combines with J gene TRBJ1-6; D unclear. The CDR3 covers 12 residues. This CDR3 reads CASSLEPSPLNF. The CDR3 nucleotides read TGTGCCAGCAGTTTAGAGCCCTCACCCCTCAACTTT.

This clonotype was counted a few times. Given a much more abundant clone one base away, this may be a read error. The rearrangement uses TRBV12-3 or TRBV12-4 and TRBJ2-2; weak D call: TRBD1 (6 bases). This CDR3 comprises 15 residues. Trimming shortened V by 6 bases and J by 0 bases, and 11 bases separated the two germline ends. The CDR3 spells CASRPGTTNTGELFF. Written as DNA, the CDR3 is TGTGCCAGCAGACCCGGGACAACGAACACCGGGGAGCTGTTTTTT.

V usage is TRBV18 and J usage is TRBJ2-6; 8 bases agree with TRBD1. Germline CDR1 reads KGHSH; CDR2 reads LQKENI. The CDR3 contains 18 residues. Trimming at V came to 5 bases and at J to 0 bases, leaving 9 bases not matched to a gene. As DNA, the CDR3 is TGTGCCAGCTCATCTTATTGGGACAGGTTCTCTGGGGCCAACGTCCTGACTTTC. It translates to CASSSYWDRFSGANVLTF.

This clonotype was observed a handful of times. Just one base apart from a much larger clone, this may be a read error. The genes are TRBV4-3 and TRBJ2-7; D might be TRBD1 or TRBD2, each matching 5 bases. CDR1 is LGHNA and CDR2 is YSLEER in the germline V gene. V lost 3 bases to trimming and J lost 4 bases, with 16 bases between them. The CDR3 is 15 residues long. Here the CDR3 DNA reads TGCGCCAGCAGCCAGGGCCCGGGAAAGGGGTACGAGCAGTACTTC. Translated: CASSQGPGKGYEQYF.

This clonotype appeared many times. A much more abundant neighbour one base away suggests this may be a read error. V gene TRBV3-1 combines with J gene TRBJ2-1; the D is unclear. CDR3 length: 12 amino acids. Germline loops: CDR1 LGHDT, CDR2 YNNKEL (reference sequence). Trimming took off 5 bases at V and 7 bases at J, with 9 bases between the two ends. The CDR3 loop reads CASSKASNEQFF. CDR3 nucleotides: TGTGCCAGCAGCAAGGCCTCAAATGAGCAGTTCTTC.

The table lists this clonotype with many counts. This chain links TRBV7-9 with TRBJ2-1; 8 bases are a match to TRBD2. The CDR3 is 18 residues long. After removal of 1 base from V and 0 bases from J, the junction contained 8 bases not matched to a gene. Per germline, CDR1 SEHNR and CDR2 FQNEAQ (reference sequence). The DNA for the CDR3 is TGTGCCAGCAGCTTAGAATACTTGGCGGGAGGCTCCTACAATGAGCAGTTCTTC. Its protein product is CASSLEYLAGGSYNEQFF.

This clonotype has just a few counts. The chain carries TRBV29-1 and TRBJ2-1; 8 positions match TRBD1. The CDR3 has 13 amino acids. Germline trimming cut 7 bases from V and 10 bases from J; bases unmatched to any gene: 12. Germline CDR1 and CDR2: SQVTM and ANQGSEA. The CDR3 DNA reads TGCAGCGACACCGGGACAGGTTTGGGAGAGCAGTTCTTC. This sequence encodes CSDTGTGLGEQFF.

This clonotype was picked up many times. This chain links TRBV25-1 with TRBJ2-5; D not resolved. The germline V and J ends were trimmed by 6 bases and 0 bases, with 5 bases remaining between them. In germline, CDR1 is MGHDK, CDR2 SYGVNS. This CDR3 region has 12 residues. The CDR3 loop reads CASRGHQETQYF. In DNA, the CDR3 is TGTGCCAGCAGAGGCCACCAAGAGACCCAGTACTTC.

This clonotype occurred many times. The V gene is TRBV12-5, the J gene TRBJ1-5; 9 nucleotides line up with TRBD1. V shed 4 bases and J 6 bases; nucleotides not matched to a gene: 4. Germline V gives CDR1 LGHNT, CDR2 FRNRAP. The CDR3 runs to 14 residues. CDR3 sequence reads: CASGSGQGSQPQHF. The CDR3 nucleotides read TGTGCTAGTGGTTCAGGACAGGGGAGTCAGCCCCAGCATTTT.

This clonotype appeared many times. Its ends do not fully match the called genes, so a read error is possible. The rearrangement links TRBV12-3 or TRBV12-4 to TRBJ1-5; no firm D call. The CDR3 is made up of 16 amino acids. The CDR3 loop reads CASSLVAGTGNQPQNF. The CDR3 coding sequence is TGTGCCAGCAGTTTAGTGGCAGGAACGGGCAATCAGCCCCAGAATTTT.

At least ten counts were recorded for this clonotype. The gene calls are TRBV15 and TRBJ2-3; TRBD2 is a possible D gene (5 bases). Germline CDR1 LNHNV, CDR2 YYDKDF (reference sequence). The CDR3 is made up of 14 amino acids. Trimming removed 0 bases at V and 4 bases at J, with 8 bases between. For the CDR3, the DNA is TGTGCCACCAGCAGAGATTGGGGAGCAGATACGCAGTATTTT. Its translation is CATSRDWGADTQYF. Supplemented by reference TRBV15 and TRBJ2-3, the full variable domain reads DAMVIQNPRYQVTQFGKPVTLSCSQTLNHNVMYWYQQKSSQAPKLLFHYYDKDFNNEADTPDNFQSRRPNTSFCFLDIRSPGLGDTAMYLCATSRDWGADTQYFGPGTRLTVL.

V usage is TRBV20-1 and J usage is TRBJ2-1, with unresolved D. V shed 1 base and J shed 5 bases, with 18 bases lying between them. The CDR3 contains 16 residues. The germline V gene encodes CDR1 DFQATT and CDR2 SNEGSKA (reference sequence). The CDR3 coding sequence is TGCAGTGCTAGAGGGGGTGTCCTCACGAGGCACAATGAGCAGTTCTTC. As protein: CSARGGVLTRHNEQFF.

This clonotype came up many times. The genes are TRBV18 and TRBJ2-5; 8 bases line up with TRBD1. The CDR3 runs to 13 residues. V dropped 4 bases and J dropped 5; count of bases not matched to a gene: 3. Germline lookup yields CDR1 KGHSH and CDR2 LQKENI. The CDR3 DNA reads as TGTGCCAGCTCACTGGGACAGGCGGAGACCCAGTACTTC. Its protein product is CASSLGQAETQYF.

Ten or more counts support this clonotype. This sequence joins TRBV6-5 and TRBJ1-2; 8 nucleotides match TRBD1. Per the germline V gene, CDR1 is MNHEY and CDR2 is SVGAGI. The V and J ends lost 6 bases and 4 bases, in that order; junction bases with no gene match: 16. The CDR3 is made up of 17 amino acids. The CDR3 reads CASRSELDRADSYGYTF. CDR3 coding DNA: TGTGCCAGCAGGTCAGAACTGGACAGGGCCGACTCCTATGGCTACACCTTC.